This T cell receptor (beta chain) was identified in a study of PD-1 blockade in classical Hodgkin lymphoma. Looking at the study overall: With a 2-week interval, patients received intravenous nivolumab at 3 mg/kg.

Produced via immunoSEQ multiplex PCR; TCRdb's table is partial and in-frame only. The sample carries about 22,000 clones, around 68% recorded once. In this sample, this clone turned up a few times. Its specificity is unknown. Documented time point: cycle 4 day 1 (C4D1), after about 6 weeks of nivolumab. Every patient experienced relapse after autologous stem cell transplantation, and brentuximab vedotin exposure varied. The authors purified CD4+ T cells from thawed PBMCs by magnetic negative selection. Per germline, CDR1 SEHNR and CDR2 FQNEAQ (reference sequence). V lost 2 bases and J lost 5, with 18 bases in between. This CDR3 spans 16 amino acids. The study's findings and limits: Complete responders possessed baseline diversity comparable to newly diagnosed patients. Repertoire differences lack defined causes, possibly disease activity or prior therapy. Significantly greater TCR diversity emerged by C4D1 in CD4+ cells but not CD8+ cells.

Sequences were derived from CD4+ T cells from blood, sampled before the fourth cycle of nivolumab. The TCR comes from a human donor with classical Hodgkin lymphoma. V and J are TRBV7-9 and TRBJ1-2; D perhaps matches TRBD1 (6 bases). CDR3 DNA sequence: TGTGCCAGCAGCTTACCGGGACAACTAGACTTGTATGGCTACACCTTC. Translated, it gives CASSLPGQLDLYGYTF.